This T cell receptor beta chain was recorded in a study of T cells after yellow fever vaccination. Study-level results: Weaker, the secondary response peaked sooner, at day 5 versus 15.

This clonotype was seen repeatedly, ten times or more. The antigen remains undetermined. In germline, CDR1 is DFQATT, CDR2 SNEGSKA (reference sequence). This CDR3 spans 15 amino acids. With 5 bases clipped from V and 5 bases from J, the junction kept 7 bases outside the gene matches. In TCRdb, the 5' RACE reads were re-called with MiXCR into one record per CDR3 protein. Of 300,000 or so distinct CDR3 sequences listed, around 6.8% are singletons. The sequencing used PBMCs, collected 45 days after the first yellow fever vaccination. The TCR sequence derives from a man aged 18-30 years who received the YFV17D yellow fever vaccine. J is TRBJ2-1 and V is TRBV20-1; 12 bases fit TRBD2. This chain's CDR3 is CSAPLAGGPNNEQFF. CDR3 nucleotides: TGCAGTGCTCCTCTAGCGGGGGGGCCCAACAATGAGCAGTTCTTC.